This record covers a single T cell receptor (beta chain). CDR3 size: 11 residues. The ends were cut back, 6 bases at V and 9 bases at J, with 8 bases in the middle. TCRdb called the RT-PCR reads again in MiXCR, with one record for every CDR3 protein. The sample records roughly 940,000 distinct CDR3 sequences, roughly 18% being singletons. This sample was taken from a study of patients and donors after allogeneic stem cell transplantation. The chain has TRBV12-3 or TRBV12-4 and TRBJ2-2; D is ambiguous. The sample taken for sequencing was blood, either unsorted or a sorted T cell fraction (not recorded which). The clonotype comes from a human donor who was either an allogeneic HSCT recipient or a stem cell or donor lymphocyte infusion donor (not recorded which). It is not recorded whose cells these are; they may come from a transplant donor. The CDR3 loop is CASRGLWELFF. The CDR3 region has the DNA TGTGCCAGCAGGGGGTTGTGGGAGCTGTTTTTT.